Listed below are T cell receptor beta chains from one sample, sequenced in a study of early T cells in non-severe SARS-CoV-2 infection. Via MiXCR, TCRdb re-called the 5' RACE reads, giving one row per CDR3 protein. The table records about 100,000 distinct CDR3 sequences, roughly 13% of them present only once. The specimen was whole blood. These receptors were taken from an adult who was a healthcare worker with PCR-confirmed SARS-CoV-2 infection or an uninfected control (not recorded which). The CDR3 runs from the conserved cysteine through the conserved F or W. A D gene is named only where the DNA matches it firmly. Expanded clones are given a class, and other clones once, few, many or no size at all.

DNA: TGCAGTGCTAGAGATTGGGGAGGTGCGTCCTACGAGCAGTACTTC
CDR3: CSARDWGGASYEQYF
size: -
J: TRBJ2-7
V: TRBV20-1
D: -

DNA: TGTGCCAGCTCACCCCCGACAGGGGGCTCCTACAATGAGCAGTTCTTC
CDR3: CASSPPTGGSYNEQFF
size: -
J: TRBJ2-1
V: TRBV18
D: TRBD1

DNA: TGTGCCAGCAGCCGGACCCCCTACGAGCAGTACTTC
CDR3: CASSRTPYEQYF
size: -
J: TRBJ2-7
V: TRBV3-1
D: -

DNA: TGTGCCAGCAGTGTGCGGCGGGGGGATACGCAGTATTTT
CDR3: CASSVRRGDTQYF
size: few
J: TRBJ2-3
V: TRBV2
D: TRBD2

DNA: TGCGCCAGCAGCCACTCCGCACAGGCGGGCTACGAGCAGTACTTC
CDR3: CASSHSAQAGYEQYF
size: few
J: TRBJ2-7
V: TRBV4-3
D: -

DNA: TGTGCCAGCAGTTACGTTTTCACCCTCGGGGGAGAGCAGTTCTTC
CDR3: CASSYVFTLGGEQFF
size: few
J: TRBJ2-1
V: TRBV6-5
D: -

DNA: TGTGCCAGCATGAGGACCCCTGCTGCAGATACGCAGTATTTT
CDR3: CASMRTPAADTQYF
size: -
J: TRBJ2-3
V: TRBV6-5
D: -

DNA: TGTGCCAGCAGCCAGTCTAATGAAAAACTGTTTTTT
CDR3: CASSQSNEKLFF
size: many
J: TRBJ1-4
V: TRBV4-2
D: -

DNA: TGCGCCAGCAGCCCGACCCGGGACGCCTACAATGAGCAGTTCTTC
CDR3: CASSPTRDAYNEQFF
size: many
J: TRBJ2-1
V: TRBV4-1
D: -

DNA: TGTGCCAGCGGGGGAACCCATGGTCAGCCCCAGCATTTT
CDR3: CASGGTHGQPQHF
size: -
J: TRBJ1-5
V: TRBV6-2/TRBV6-3
D: -

DNA: TGTGCCAGCAGCCAAGACTCGTTGAGGCTGGGCACTGAAGCTTTCTTT
CDR3: CASSQDSLRLGTEAFF
size: -
J: TRBJ1-1
V: TRBV3-1
D: -

DNA: TGTGCCAGCAGTTTCCCCGATGGCTACACCTTC
CDR3: CASSFPDGYTF
size: -
J: TRBJ1-2
V: TRBV28
D: -

DNA: TGTGCCAGCAGTTCCTCGGCAGGGGAGCGTGGCTACACCTTC
CDR3: CASSSSAGERGYTF
size: few
J: TRBJ1-2
V: TRBV6-2/TRBV6-3
D: -

DNA: TGCAGTGCTGATAACTACGGGGGGCGGACCTACGAGCAGTACTTC
CDR3: CSADNYGGRTYEQYF
size: -
J: TRBJ2-7
V: TRBV20-1
D: -

DNA: TGTGCCAGCAGCTTGGGACCAACCTACGAGCAGTACTTC
CDR3: CASSLGPTYEQYF
size: many
J: TRBJ2-7
V: TRBV5-5
D: -

DNA: TGTGCCAGCAGCCCTATTAGCTCTGGGGCCAACGTCCTGACTTTC
CDR3: CASSPISSGANVLTF
size: -
J: TRBJ2-6
V: TRBV11-1
D: -

DNA: TGTGCCAGCAGCGGGACAGGGAGTTTCACAGATACGCAGTATTTT
CDR3: CASSGTGSFTDTQYF
size: few
J: TRBJ2-3
V: TRBV7-9
D: TRBD1

DNA: TGTGCCAGCAGTTACTCCCTCGGCCAAGAGACCCAGTACTTC
CDR3: CASSYSLGQETQYF
size: few
J: TRBJ2-5
V: TRBV6-6
D: -

DNA: TGTGCCAGTAGTATAGATCAGTCTAGCAATCAGCCCCAGCATTTT
CDR3: CASSIDQSSNQPQHF
size: many
J: TRBJ1-5
V: TRBV19
D: -

DNA: TGTGCCAGCAGCTCCGTACTAAGCACAGATACGCAGTATTTT
CDR3: CASSSVLSTDTQYF
size: few
J: TRBJ2-3
V: TRBV5-6
D: -